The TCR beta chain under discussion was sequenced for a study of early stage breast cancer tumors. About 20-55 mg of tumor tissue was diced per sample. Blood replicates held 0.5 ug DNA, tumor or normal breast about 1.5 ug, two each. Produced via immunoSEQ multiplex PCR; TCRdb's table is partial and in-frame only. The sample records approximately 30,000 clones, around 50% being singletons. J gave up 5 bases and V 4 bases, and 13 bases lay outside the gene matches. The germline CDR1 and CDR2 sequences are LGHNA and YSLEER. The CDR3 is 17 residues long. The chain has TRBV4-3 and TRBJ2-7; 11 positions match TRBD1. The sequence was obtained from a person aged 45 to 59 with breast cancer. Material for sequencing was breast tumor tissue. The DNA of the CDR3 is TGCGCCAGCAGCCTGAACCTTCCGGGACAGGGGGTCCACGAGCAGTACTTC. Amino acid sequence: CASSLNLPGQGVHEQYF.